Listed below are T cell receptor beta chains from one sample, sequenced in a study of shared clonotypes between healthy human individuals. This table comes from immunoSEQ multiplex PCR, and its TCRdb copy is limited to in-frame clones, with some not included. The sample lists approximately 1.9 million clones, about 93% occurring once. Sequencing was performed on naive CD8+ T cells from PBMCs. The receptors shown here come from a man aged 18 to 30 in good health. Some clones in this sample may be carry-over from other donors' samples. Each CDR3 is given with its conserved first and last residue. The order of the fields is CDR3 length, J gene, D gene, clone size, V gene, CDR3 protein, CDR3 DNA. The D gene is left open where the match is weak. Not all rows give a size; the values are once, few, many and, for expanded clones, a class.

length: 15
J: TRBJ1-2
D: NA
size: NA
V: TRBV6-1
CDR3: CASRENGYSGWGYTF
DNA: TGTGCCAGCAGGGAGAACGGGTATTCTGGCTGGGGCTACACCTTC

length: 16
J: TRBJ2-1
D: NA
size: NA
V: TRBV30
CDR3: CAWSKDPGGQDCEQFF
DNA: TGTGCCTGGAGTAAAGATCCCGGCGGACAAGACTGTGAGCAGTTCTTC

length: 12
J: TRBJ2-7
D: NA
size: NA
V: TRBV30
CDR3: CAWKKSNLEQYF
DNA: TGTGCCTGGAAGAAGTCCAATCTCGAGCAGTACTTC

length: 16
J: TRBJ2-7
D: NA
size: NA
V: TRBV2
CDR3: CASGGLGTPITYEQYF
DNA: TGTGCCAGCGGGGGGTTAGGGACTCCAATTACCTACGAGCAGTACTTC

length: 15
J: TRBJ2-2
D: TRBD2
size: NA
V: TRBV28
CDR3: CASSLSGEGPGELFF
DNA: TGTGCCAGCAGTTTATCGGGGGAGGGCCCCGGGGAGCTGTTTTTT

length: 12
J: TRBJ1-1
D: NA
size: NA
V: TRBV11-1
CDR3: CASSTVGGPAFF
DNA: TGTGCCAGCAGCACCGTGGGGGGGCCGGCTTTCTTT

length: 17
J: TRBJ2-7
D: TRBD2
size: NA
V: TRBV5-8
CDR3: CASSRSRRERASYEQYF
DNA: TGTGCCAGCAGCCGGAGCCGGCGGGAGCGGGCCTCCTACGAGCAGTACTTC

length: 13
J: TRBJ1-1
D: NA
size: NA
V: TRBV6-5
CDR3: CASTAGPNTEAFF
DNA: TGTGCCAGCACAGCAGGACCGAACACTGAAGCTTTCTTT

length: 16
J: TRBJ2-1
D: TRBD2
size: NA
V: TRBV9
CDR3: CASSVVLSGAINEQFF
DNA: TGTGCCAGCAGCGTAGTCCTTAGCGGGGCCATCAATGAGCAGTTCTTC

length: 14
J: TRBJ1-1
D: NA
size: NA
V: TRBV9
CDR3: CASSGATTDLEAFF
DNA: TGTGCCAGCAGCGGGGCTACGACGGATCTTGAAGCTTTCTTT

length: 14
J: TRBJ2-1
D: TRBD2
size: NA
V: TRBV18
CDR3: CASSGTSGNNEQFF
DNA: TGTGCCAGCTCCGGGACTAGCGGGAACAATGAGCAGTTCTTC

length: 15
J: TRBJ1-6
D: NA
size: NA
V: TRBV28
CDR3: CASSPLVPSWSPLHF
DNA: TGTGCCAGCAGTCCCCTCGTGCCCTCCTGGTCACCCCTCCACTTT

length: 17
J: TRBJ2-2
D: NA
size: NA
V: TRBV28
CDR3: CASSKGRGGSRTGELFF
DNA: TGTGCCAGCAGTAAGGGCAGGGGCGGGAGTCGCACCGGGGAGCTGTTTTTT

length: 15
J: TRBJ2-7
D: NA
size: once
V: TRBV9
CDR3: CASSVESPGAGEQYF
DNA: TGTGCCAGCAGCGTAGAAAGTCCTGGGGCCGGCGAGCAGTACTTC

length: 13
J: TRBJ1-1
D: TRBD1
size: NA
V: TRBV7-9
CDR3: CASSYTGAPEAFF
DNA: TGTGCCAGCAGCTATACAGGGGCCCCTGAAGCTTTCTTT

length: 13
J: TRBJ2-7
D: TRBD2
size: NA
V: TRBV27
CDR3: CASSPLLAGEQYF
DNA: TGTGCCAGCAGCCCTTTACTAGCGGGGGAGCAGTACTTC

length: 15
J: TRBJ2-7
D: TRBD1
size: NA
V: TRBV27
CDR3: CASSFSGTGAFEQYF
DNA: TGTGCCAGCAGTTTCTCCGGGACAGGGGCCTTCGAGCAGTACTTC

length: 17
J: TRBJ2-6
D: TRBD1
size: NA
V: TRBV5-1
CDR3: CASSKGQGGSGANVLTF
DNA: TGCGCCAGCAGCAAGGGACAGGGGGGCTCTGGGGCCAACGTCCTGACTTTC

length: 15
J: TRBJ1-3
D: NA
size: NA
V: TRBV5-1
CDR3: CASSSQGLSGNTIYF
DNA: TGCGCCAGCAGCTCCCAGGGTTTGTCTGGAAACACCATATATTTT

length: 14
J: TRBJ2-2
D: NA
size: once
V: TRBV25-1
CDR3: CASSTNEGPGELFF
DNA: TGTGCCAGCAGCACGAACGAGGGGCCCGGGGAGCTGTTTTTT

length: 16
J: TRBJ2-5
D: NA
size: NA
V: TRBV23-1
CDR3: CASSQYPGGAQETQYF
DNA: TGCGCCAGCAGTCAATACCCGGGGGGCGCCCAAGAGACCCAGTACTTC

length: 13
J: TRBJ2-7
D: NA
size: NA
V: TRBV19
CDR3: CASSMGIDYEQYF
DNA: TGTGCCAGTAGTATGGGAATAGACTACGAGCAGTACTTC

length: 15
J: TRBJ2-3
D: NA
size: NA
V: TRBV27
CDR3: CASSQRDRRTDTQYF
DNA: TGTGCCAGCTCTCAGCGAGACAGACGCACAGATACGCAGTATTTT

length: 13
J: TRBJ2-3
D: NA
size: NA
V: TRBV7-9
CDR3: CASSGYTGDTQYF
DNA: TGTGCCAGCAGCGGGTACACCGGGGATACGCAGTATTTT

length: 17
J: TRBJ1-1
D: NA
size: NA
V: TRBV5-8
CDR3: CASSFGGGEAMNTEAFF
DNA: TGTGCCAGCAGCTTCGGGGGGGGCGAGGCTATGAACACTGAAGCTTTCTTT

length: 15
J: TRBJ2-7
D: NA
size: NA
V: TRBV7-9
CDR3: CASSLARFGSYEQYF
DNA: TGTGCCAGCAGCTTAGCTCGTTTCGGATCCTACGAGCAGTACTTC

length: 18
J: TRBJ1-1
D: NA
size: NA
V: TRBV10-3
CDR3: CAISQPGLPSRGTTEAFF
DNA: TGTGCCATCAGCCAACCGGGACTCCCTTCGCGCGGGACAACTGAAGCTTTCTTT

length: 16
J: TRBJ1-3
D: NA
size: NA
V: TRBV5-6
CDR3: CASSPYMGDLRNTIYF
DNA: TGTGCCAGCAGCCCCTACATGGGGGATCTCCGGAACACCATATATTTT

length: 14
J: TRBJ1-2
D: NA
size: NA
V: TRBV2
CDR3: CASSEAIGTFGYTF
DNA: TGTGCCAGCAGTGAAGCCATTGGGACTTTTGGCTACACCTTC

length: 15
J: TRBJ1-2
D: TRBD1
size: NA
V: TRBV13
CDR3: CASSHGQGGSGGYTF
DNA: TGTGCCAGCAGCCACGGACAGGGGGGTAGTGGGGGCTACACCTTC

length: 15
J: TRBJ1-2
D: NA
size: NA
V: TRBV7-9
CDR3: CASSPREGLRYGYTF
DNA: TGTGCCAGCAGCCCACGTGAAGGGTTGAGATATGGCTACACCTTC

length: 15
J: TRBJ1-3
D: NA
size: NA
V: TRBV28
CDR3: CASSLGLASGNTIYF
DNA: TGTGCCAGCAGCCTAGGGTTGGCATCTGGAAACACCATATATTTT

length: 15
J: TRBJ2-7
D: TRBD2
size: NA
V: TRBV7-2
CDR3: CASSSTAGSIPEQYF
DNA: TGTGCCAGCAGCTCCACAGCGGGGAGCATACCCGAGCAGTACTTC

length: 18
J: TRBJ2-1
D: TRBD2
size: NA
V: TRBV7-9
CDR3: CASSLGGLAGGLYNEQFF
DNA: TGTGCCAGCAGCTTAGGGGGACTAGCGGGAGGCCTCTACAATGAGCAGTTCTTC

length: 11
J: TRBJ2-5
D: NA
size: NA
V: TRBV6-5
CDR3: CASSLLGVQYF
DNA: TGTGCCAGCAGTTTATTAGGGGTCCAGTACTTC

length: 15
J: TRBJ1-5
D: NA
size: NA
V: TRBV27
CDR3: CASSSYTGQNQPQHF
DNA: TGTGCCAGCAGTTCTTATACAGGACAGAATCAGCCCCAGCATTTT

length: 15
J: TRBJ1-2
D: NA
size: NA
V: TRBV27
CDR3: CASSSLLTANYGYTF
DNA: TGTGCCAGCAGTTCCCTCTTAACGGCTAACTATGGCTACACCTTC

length: 13
J: TRBJ1-1
D: NA
size: NA
V: TRBV29-1
CDR3: CSDGSEGNTEAFF
DNA: TGCAGCGACGGGAGCGAGGGGAACACTGAAGCTTTCTTT

length: 13
J: TRBJ1-5
D: NA
size: NA
V: TRBV7-6
CDR3: CASSLGRTQPQHF
DNA: TGTGCCAGCAGCTTGGGTCGGACTCAGCCCCAGCATTTT

length: 15
J: TRBJ2-1
D: TRBD2
size: NA
V: TRBV7-8
CDR3: CASSLIGTSDNEQFF
DNA: TGTGCCAGCAGCTTAATCGGGACTAGCGACAATGAGCAGTTCTTC